This is a list of T cell receptor beta chains from one sample in a study of T cell repertoires in cytomegalovirus infection. MiXCR, run by TCRdb on the reads, gives a single entry per CDR3 protein. The sample lists about 360,000 distinct CDR3 sequences; roughly 20% were seen once. The source material was PBMCs. The receptors were sampled from a human donor in good health (CMV status not recorded). Some clones in this sample may be carry-over from other donors' samples. CDR3s include the opening cysteine and the closing phenylalanine or tryptophan. Fields, in order: clone size, J gene, V gene, D gene, CDR3 DNA, CDR3 protein. The D gene is left open where the match is weak. The listing skips clone size in some rows; elsewhere it reads once, few, many or a size class.

>many|TRBJ1-5|TRBV6-2/TRBV6-3|.
TGTGCCAGCAGCTCCCGCAGGTACAATCAGCCCCAGCATTTT
CASSSRRYNQPQHF
>many|TRBJ1-5|TRBV7-2|.
TGTGCCAGCAGCTTTACAAAGGATCAGCCCCAGCATTTT
CASSFTKDQPQHF
>many|TRBJ1-5|TRBV28|.
TGTGCCAGCACAAACGGGGAAGGGGCGAGTCAGCCCCAGCATTTT
CASTNGEGASQPQHF
>many|TRBJ2-1|TRBV12-3/TRBV12-4|.
TGTGCCAGCAGGGAGACTAGTTCTCCCAACAATGAGCAGTTCTTC
CASRETSSPNNEQFF
>.|TRBJ1-1|TRBV14|.
TGTGCCAGCAGCCAAGACCGGCAGTACACTGAAGCTTTCTTT
CASSQDRQYTEAFF
>.|TRBJ2-7|TRBV5-4|TRBD1
TGTGCCAGCAGACTCGGGACAGACGAGCAGTACTTC
CASRLGTDEQYF
>.|TRBJ2-1|TRBV12-3/TRBV12-4|.
TGTGCCAGCAGCGCCCGAAACTCCTACAATGAGCAGTTCTTC
CASSARNSYNEQFF
>.|TRBJ1-2|TRBV5-4|.
TGTGCCAGCAGCTTAGGCAACGGCGATGGCTACACCTTC
CASSLGNGDGYTF
>many|TRBJ2-3|TRBV11-3|.
TGTGCCAGCAGCTTAGAGGGAGATACGCAGTATTTT
CASSLEGDTQYF
>many|TRBJ2-5|TRBV7-2|TRBD2
TGTGCCAGCAGCTTCCGAAGCGGGATAGAGACCCAGTACTTC
CASSFRSGIETQYF
>few|TRBJ1-5|TRBV23-1|.
TGCGCCAGCAGTCAACCCATGGGACCCAGAAGCCAAAATCAGCCCCAGCATTTT
CASSQPMGPRSQNQPQHF
>.|TRBJ1-5|TRBV19|.
TGTGCCAGTAGTCTCCCAGTGACGTTACGGCAGCCCCAGCATTTT
CASSLPVTLRQPQHF
>many|TRBJ2-5|TRBV7-2|TRBD1
TGTGCCAGCAGCTTGGACAGGGGAGAGTGGGAGACCCAGTACTTC
CASSLDRGEWETQYF
>many|TRBJ1-5|TRBV10-3|.
TGTGCCATCAGGGGACGGACAAATCAGCCCCAGCATTTT
CAIRGRTNQPQHF
>.|TRBJ2-2|TRBV6-1|TRBD2
TGTGCCAGCAGACCGGGACTAGCGGGAGCCGGGGAGCTGTTTTTT
CASRPGLAGAGELFF
>few|TRBJ1-1|TRBV19|.
TGTGCCAGTAGTATGATAGAGAGGATGAACACTGAAGCTTTCTTT
CASSMIERMNTEAFF
>.|TRBJ2-1|TRBV19|.
TGTGCCAGTAGTATACAAGACTACAATGAGCAGTTCTTC
CASSIQDYNEQFF
>few|TRBJ2-3|TRBV4-1|TRBD2
TGCGCCAGCAGCCAGTGGACTAGCGGCCGAGGGAATACGCAGTATTTT
CASSQWTSGRGNTQYF
>few|TRBJ2-5|TRBV10-2|.
TGCGCCAGCAGTGGCGGTTTCACGACCCAGTACTTC
CASSGGFTTQYF
>few|TRBJ1-1|TRBV20-1|.
TGCAGTGCTAGAGGTTCGAACACTGAAGCTTTCTTT
CSARGSNTEAFF
>.|TRBJ1-2|TRBV12-3/TRBV12-4|.
TGTGCCAGCAGCCCTGACGGTTCCTATGGCTACAACTTC
CASSPDGSYGYNF
>many|TRBJ2-1|TRBV7-2|TRBD2
TGTGCCAGCAGCCCGGAGTTGGGAGTAGTGGGGAGGGCCTCTACTGAGCAGTTCTTC
CASSPELGVVGRASTEQFF
>.|TRBJ1-3|TRBV7-2|.
TGTGCCAGCAGCTACCTAGACACCATATATTTT
CASSYLDTIYF
>few|TRBJ2-5|TRBV18|.
TGTGCCAGCTCACCCCCTCGCCTAGACCTACAAGAGACCCAGTACTTC
CASSPPRLDLQETQYF
>many|TRBJ1-5|TRBV12-3/TRBV12-4|TRBD1
TGTGCCAGCAGCAGACGACAGGGCCCTAATCAGCCCCAGCATTTT
CASSRRQGPNQPQHF
>.|TRBJ1-5|TRBV6-1|.
TGTGCCAGCAGGAAACAGTACAATCAGCCCCAGCATTTT
CASRKQYNQPQHF
>.|TRBJ2-7|TRBV6-6|TRBD1
TGTGCCAGCAGCCTAGACAGGGAGAATAGAGGAGGCGAGCAGTACTTC
CASSLDRENRGGEQYF
>many|TRBJ2-7|TRBV19|.
TGTGCCAGTAGTATAGATCCCGGACCTATCTACGAGCAGTACTTC
CASSIDPGPIYEQYF
>many|TRBJ2-1|TRBV7-6|.
TGTGCCAGCAGCTTAGCGGACCGGACGCGAACCTACAATGAGCAGTTCTTC
CASSLADRTRTYNEQFF
>.|TRBJ1-5|TRBV19|.
TGTGCCAGTAGTATTGGGACAAAGGGGTCCAGCAATCAGCCCCAGCATTTT
CASSIGTKGSSNQPQHF
>many|TRBJ2-7|TRBV7-9|.
TGTGCCAGCAGCTTACCCCGCGGCGAGCAGTACTTC
CASSLPRGEQYF
>many|TRBJ2-1|TRBV7-2|TRBD1
TGTGCCAGCAGCCGTGGGGGACAGGGATACAATGAGCAGTTCTTC
CASSRGGQGYNEQFF
>many|TRBJ1-2|TRBV28|.
TGTGCCAGCAGTTTAATGGACATGAGTGGTTATGGCTACACCTTC
CASSLMDMSGYGYTF
>.|TRBJ2-7|TRBV6-2/TRBV6-3|TRBD2
TGTGCCAGCAGTTACGCGCTAAATCTAGCGGGGAACTACGAGCAGTACTTC
CASSYALNLAGNYEQYF
>once|TRBJ2-5|TRBV7-2|.
TGTGCCAGCAGCTTAGATCCAGTAGAGGTGGAGACCCAGTACTTC
CASSLDPVEVETQYF
>many|TRBJ2-2|TRBV7-2|TRBD2
TGTGCCAGCAGCTTAACTAGCGGGGGTTACACCGGGGAGCTGTTTTTT
CASSLTSGGYTGELFF
>few|TRBJ2-1|TRBV6-2/TRBV6-3|.
TGTGCCAGCAGAAAAGCGGCAGCCGCCCGGGAGCAGTTCTTC
CASRKAAAAREQFF
>few|TRBJ2-5|TRBV10-3|TRBD1
TGTGCCACGACAGGGGACCGCCTAGAGACCCAGTACTTC
CATTGDRLETQYF
>many|TRBJ1-4|TRBV7-9|.
TGTGCCAGCAGCACCCGGACAGATCATGAAAAACTGTTTTTT
CASSTRTDHEKLFF
>few|TRBJ2-3|TRBV9|.
TGTGCCAGCAGCGTAGCTGGCGGCGTCACAGATACGCAGTATTTT
CASSVAGGVTDTQYF
>many|TRBJ1-4|TRBV20-1|TRBD1
TGCAGTGTACAGGGGGGCTCAACTAATGAAAAACTGTTTTTT
CSVQGGSTNEKLFF
>few|TRBJ2-2|TRBV29-1|TRBD2
TGCAGCGTTGGAGCGGGAGACACCGGGGAGCTGTTTTTT
CSVGAGDTGELFF
>.|TRBJ2-3|TRBV20-1|.
TGCAGTGCTTGGACGCCAGATACGCAGTATTTT
CSAWTPDTQYF
>.|TRBJ2-1|TRBV20-1|.
TGCAGTGCTAGAGGGGAGGGGGTCAATGAGCAGTTCTTC
CSARGEGVNEQFF
>many|TRBJ2-5|TRBV28|TRBD2
TGTGCCAGCAGTCCCTGGACTAGCGGGAGGCGAGGGTTCCAAGAGACCCAGTACTTC
CASSPWTSGRRGFQETQYF
>many|TRBJ1-1|TRBV7-9|TRBD1
TGTGCCAGCAGACGCGAGGGGGCGGTCAGTACTGAAGCTTTCTTT
CASRREGAVSTEAFF
>many|TRBJ2-1|TRBV28|.
TGTGCCAGGGGCCGTTGTGAGCAGTTCTTC
CARGRCEQFF
>.|TRBJ2-5|TRBV5-1|.
TGCGCCAGCAGGACTACGCATCAAGAGACCCAGTACTTC
CASRTTHQETQYF
>.|TRBJ1-1|TRBV4-1|TRBD1
TGCGCCAGCAGCCAAGACAGGGGGTTCGGCACTGAAGCTTTCTTT
CASSQDRGFGTEAFF
>.|TRBJ2-5|TRBV5-4|.
TGTGCCAGCAGCCCGTCCCTTGCAGGAGGGGTGAAGACCCAGTACTTC
CASSPSLAGGVKTQYF
>few|TRBJ1-2|TRBV5-6|.
TGTGCCAGCAGCTATTTAAGTCGCAACTCCCACTTC
CASSYLSRNSHF
>many|TRBJ2-3|TRBV12-3/TRBV12-4|TRBD2
TGTGCCAGCCGATCCCCAAGGGAGGGCCCAGATACGCAGTATTTT
CASRSPREGPDTQYF
>many|TRBJ2-3|TRBV6-1|TRBD2
TGTGCCAGCAACCCTAGCGGGGCCGACAGGATACCGCAGTATTTT
CASNPSGADRIPQYF
>few|TRBJ2-5|TRBV20-1|TRBD2
TGCAGTGCTGGAGCCGGCTTAGCGGGAGAGACCCAGTACTTC
CSAGAGLAGETQYF
>many|TRBJ2-1|TRBV6-2/TRBV6-3|.
TGTGCCAGCAGTCACAGGGATGGTGAGCAGTTCTTC
CASSHRDGEQFF
>many|TRBJ1-1|TRBV10-3|.
TGTGCCATCAGTGCGGAAATCGGACACACTGAAGCTTTCTTT
CAISAEIGHTEAFF
>few|TRBJ1-1|TRBV25-1|TRBD1
TGTGCCAGCTGCCAGGGGGGTTTCGGGACTGAAGCTTTCTTT
CASCQGGFGTEAFF